These 18 T cell receptor beta chains originate from one sample sequenced in a study of control samples from healthy donors and cancer patients. Here immunoSEQ multiplex PCR was the method, and the copy in TCRdb shows in-frame clones only, minus some. Of about 52,000 clones listed, over 85% are singletons. The sequencing sample was made of blood. The source is a man aged 25 to 45 in good health.

The chain uses TRBV5-1 and TRBJ2-3; 10 bases agree with TRBD2. The CDR3 contains 16 residues. V lost 0 bases, J lost 4 bases, and 5 bases stayed unmatched. Germline V gene sequence: CDR1 SGHRS, CDR2 YFSETQ. The CDR3 loop is CASSLVPSGSSDTQYF. For the CDR3, the DNA is TGCGCCAGCAGCTTGGTCCCTAGCGGGAGCTCAGATACGCAGTATTTT.

This chain uses TRBV18 with TRBJ2-1; no definite D call. The ends were cut back, 4 bases at V and 3 bases at J, with 7 bases in the middle. The CDR3 runs 13 residues. In germline, CDR1 is KGHSH, CDR2 LQKENI. Here the CDR3 DNA reads TGTGCCAGCTCACGTGCCATCTACAATGAGCAGTTCTTC. Protein product: CASSRAIYNEQFF.

This rearrangement joins TRBV27 to TRBJ2-3, with D perhaps TRBD1 or TRBD2 (5 bases each). The V end was cut by 0 bases, the J end by 5 bases, with 12 bases between. The CDR3 runs 15 residues. Germline CDR1 reads MNHEY; CDR2 reads SMNVEV (reference sequence). CDR3 DNA: TGTGCCAGCAGTTTATCAGAGGGGTTGCAAGATACGCAGTATTTT. This encodes CASSLSEGLQDTQYF.

J is TRBJ1-5 and V is TRBV28; D gene ambiguous. The CDR3 consists of 15 residues. The V end lost 4 bases, the J end lost 2 bases, and 12 bases lay between the germline ends. In germline, CDR1 is MDHEN, CDR2 SYDVKM. CDR3 bases: TGTGCCAGCAGTTCGGGTATTTTTGGCAATCAGCCCCAGCATTTT. Protein sequence: CASSSGIFGNQPQHF. The full variable domain, its missing parts supplied by reference TRBV28 and TRBJ1-5, is DVKVTQSSRYLVKRTGEKVFLECVQDMDHENMFWYRQDPGLGLRLIYFSYDVKMKEKGDIPEGYSVSREKKERFSLILESASTNQTSMYLCASSSGIFGNQPQHFGDGTRLSIL.

This sequence joins TRBV5-1 and TRBJ2-1, with a tentative D call TRBD2 (6 bases). Germline V gives CDR1 SGHRS, CDR2 YFSETQ. The CDR3 sequence is 16 residues long. Trimming shortened V by 4 bases and J by 9 bases, and 23 bases separated the two germline ends. The CDR3 spells CASSPGPGLNPGEQFF. In DNA, the CDR3 is TGCGCCAGCAGCCCGGGACCGGGACTGAATCCTGGTGAGCAGTTCTTC.

V and J are TRBV5-7 and TRBJ1-1; 7 nucleotides agree with TRBD1. TRBV5-7 is annotated as an ORF whose role is uncertain. This CDR3 has 15 residues. Trimming at V came to 2 bases and at J to 1 base, leaving 5 bases not matched to a gene. The chain's CDR3 is CASSFRQGPNTEAFF. As DNA, the CDR3 is TGTGCCAGCAGCTTTCGACAGGGCCCGAACACTGAAGCTTTCTTT.

Notes on this clone: Germline is not matched at one junction end, which may reflect a read error. The chain uses TRBV7-2 and TRBJ2-7, with D possibly called TRBD1 or TRBD2 (5 bases each). The CDR3 is made up of 13 amino acids. CDR1 and CDR2 (germline): SGHTA, FQGNSA. In nucleotides, the CDR3 is TGTGCCAACAGCTTAGCGCGACAGTACGAGCAGTACTTC. Its translation: CANSLARQYEQYF.

V usage is TRBV27 and J usage is TRBJ1-5; TRBD1 aligns across 7 bases. Germline CDR1 and CDR2: MNHEY and SMNVEV (reference sequence). The CDR3 is 15 residues long. V gave up 2 bases and J gave up 2 bases; unmatched junction bases: 3. The CDR3 DNA sequence: TGTGCCAGCAGTTTAGGGACAGTAGGCAATCAGCCCCAGCATTTT. This encodes CASSLGTVGNQPQHF.

This chain links TRBV5-6 with TRBJ1-6, with TRBD1 matching over 8 bases. With V trimmed by 0 bases and J by 10 bases, 9 bases remained unmatched. The CDR3 is 16 amino acids. Germline assignment: CDR1 SGHDT and CDR2 YYEEEE. The CDR3 nucleotides read TGTGCCAGCAGCTTGGCGGGGACAGGTGACAGATCACCCCTCCACTTT. Translating it yields CASSLAGTGDRSPLHF.

This chain uses TRBV9 with TRBJ2-1; TRBD1 might be the D (6 bases). Germline V gives CDR1 SGDLS, CDR2 YYNGEE. The CDR3 contains 15 residues. V lost 6 bases and J lost 5, with 18 bases in between. Here the CDR3 reads CASTISGTTNNEQFF. The CDR3 nucleotides read TGTGCCAGCACCATATCCGGGACAACAAACAATGAGCAGTTCTTC.

The V and J genes are TRBV28 and TRBJ2-7, with TRBD2 identical over 7 bases. The V gene end was trimmed by 6 bases and the J gene end by 4 bases; junction bases not matched to a gene: 9. This CDR3 is built from 14 residues. Germline CDR1 and CDR2: MDHEN and SYDVKM. Written as DNA, the CDR3 is TGTGCCAGCAGACAGCCGGGACTAAATTACGAGCAGTACTTC. Amino acid sequence: CASRQPGLNYEQYF. Using reference TRBV28 and TRBJ2-7 for the parts outside the CDR3, the full variable domain is DVKVTQSSRYLVKRTGEKVFLECVQDMDHENMFWYRQDPGLGLRLIYFSYDVKMKEKGDIPEGYSVSREKKERFSLILESASTNQTSMYLCASRQPGLNYEQYFGPGTRLTVT.

The gene calls are TRBV5-1 and TRBJ1-1; no definite D call. The germline V gene has CDR1 SGHRS and CDR2 YFSETQ. The ends were cut back, 1 base at V and 1 base at J, with 8 bases in the middle. The CDR3 spans 14 residues. CDR3 residues: CASSLWGANTEAFF. The DNA of the CDR3 is TGCGCCAGCAGCTTGTGGGGAGCGAACACTGAAGCTTTCTTT. The full variable domain, rest sourced from reference TRBV5-1 and TRBJ1-1, is KAGVTQTPRYLIKTRGQQVTLSCSPISGHRSVSWYQQTPGQGLQFLFEYFSETQRNKGNFPGRFSGRQFSNSRSEMNVSTLELGDSALYLCASSLWGANTEAFFGQGTRLTVV.

This chain uses TRBV18 with TRBJ2-3, with 14 bases fitting TRBD2. The CDR3 has 18 amino acids. V was pared by 0 bases and J by 4 bases, with 6 bases of the junction left unmatched. In germline, CDR1 is KGHSH, CDR2 LQKENI. CDR3 sequence: CASSPPGLAGEGSDTQYF. The CDR3 coding sequence is TGTGCCAGCTCACCACCGGGACTAGCGGGAGAAGGATCAGATACGCAGTATTTT.

The chain has TRBV7-3 and TRBJ2-5; D could derive from TRBD1 or TRBD2 (6 bases each). The germline V gene encodes CDR1 SGHTA and CDR2 FQGTGA. Trimming took 0 bases from V and 4 from J, leaving 12 bases between them. This CDR3 is built from 15 residues. The CDR3 bases are TGTGCCAGCAGCTTAACGTCGGGGGCCCGAGAGACCCAGTACTTC. This gives the protein CASSLTSGARETQYF.

This chain uses TRBV7-2 with TRBJ2-1, with a weak D call TRBD1 (6 bases). V was trimmed by 1 base and J by 16 bases, leaving 23 bases between them. From germline, CDR1 is SGHTA and CDR2 FQGNSA. CDR3 length equals 15 residues. The CDR3 DNA is TGTGCCAGCAGCTTAGGTTCAGTTGGCAGGGGACCGGAATTCTTC. It yields the protein CASSLGSVGRGPEFF.

This clone occurred a few times. The gene calls are TRBV15 and TRBJ1-6, with 9 bases identical to TRBD1. Germline assignment: CDR1 LNHNV and CDR2 YYDKDF (reference sequence). Trimming at V came to 6 bases and at J to 7 bases, leaving 4 bases not matched to a gene. The CDR3 totals 14 residues. The CDR3 loop reads CATRGDRENSPLHF. CDR3 coding DNA: TGTGCCACCAGAGGGGACAGGGAGAATTCACCCCTCCACTTT.

This clone occurred a few times. The CDR3 reads CASRQVAGLSYEQYF. DNA of the CDR3: TGTGCCAGCAGACAGGTAGCGGGTCTCTCCTACGAGCAGTACTTC. The rearrangement uses TRBV27 and TRBJ2-7; TRBD2 matches 7 bases. Per germline, CDR1 MNHEY and CDR2 SMNVEV (reference sequence). This CDR3 has 15 amino acids. V was clipped by 6 bases and J by 0 bases; unmatched bases: 8.

CDR3 amino acids: CATSRDLGVGGTDTQYF. DNA of the CDR3: TGTGCCACCAGCAGAGATTTGGGGGTCGGGGGCACAGATACGCAGTATTTT. V usage is TRBV15 and J usage is TRBJ2-3; the D call may be TRBD1 or TRBD2 (5 bases each). Trimming shortened V by 0 bases and J by 1 base, and 14 bases separated the two germline ends. The germline gives CDR1 LNHNV, CDR2 YYDKDF (reference sequence). This CDR3 spans 17 amino acids.